This T cell receptor (beta chain) came from a study of human T cells and chemical hapten exposure. On the study more broadly: Minor pooled library volume differences mainly drove per-sample TCR yield variation.

The study, taken as a whole, reports: Against controls, expanded TCRs gave rise to significantly more large CDR3 similarity clusters. With DPC sensitization, TCRs exceeding 1 in 1000 frequency showed no change.

The sample holds many counts of this clonotype. The target antigen is unknown. Using its own MiXCR run on the RACE reads, TCRdb lists one record per CDR3 protein. The sample comprises about 260,000 distinct CDR3 sequences, 7% to 10% of which are singletons, and roughly 2.5% rests with the top ten. The time point here: pre-sensitization, week 0. The treatment denotes: therapeutic diphenylcyclopropenone sensitization with weekly scalp DPC. Only after blood had been drawn was each patch test applied. Trimming stripped 0 bases from V and 2 bases from J, with 13 bases between. The CDR3 sequence is 16 residues long. Germline loops: CDR1 LGHNA, CDR2 YSLEER.

This receptor was identified in a woman between 40 and 55 years old with alopecia areata. Some clones in this sample may be carry-over from other donors' samples. This chain connects TRBV4-3 to TRBJ1-1; D gene unclear. Material: whole blood, obtained in connection with sensitization to the hapten diphenylcyclopropenone (DPC). The CDR3 protein is CASSQDIPGINTEAFF. As DNA, the CDR3 is TGCGCCAGCAGCCAAGATATCCCGGGTATTAACACTGAAGCTTTCTTT.